This entry concerns a single T cell receptor (beta chain). Its antigen remains unidentified. No qualities accompany the bases; no much larger clone lies one base away. From cysteine to phenylalanine, the CDR3 is 14 amino acids long. Left in the record is the CDR3 DNA by itself, 42 bases read in frame from the first base. V sheds 2 bases and J sheds 1 base, leaving 7 bases between their ends. Looking up the germline V gene yields CDR1 SGDLS and CDR2 YYNGEE. The cohort consisted of 666 healthy bone marrow donors. Cohort members were all nominally healthy when sampled, although unrecorded immune exposures were likely present. The donor tested CMV seropositive, placing the donor among the roughly 300 seropositive members of the cohort. Each donor provided a peripheral blood sample, and peripheral blood mononuclear cells were used for TCR beta sequencing. Genomic DNA was extracted from the blood cell samples with the Qiagen DNeasy Blood Extraction Kit.

The sample originates from a study of cytomegalovirus exposure and HLA in healthy donors (dated by TCRdb to about 2017). With regard to the full study: According to an earlier analysis of 550 to 700 of the donors, roughly 180 million T cells yielded 100 million or so unique TCR beta sequences and more than 250 Gb of sequence data. An early release covering approximately 600 HLA-typed donors comprised about 300 gigabases of sequencing data and tens of millions of unique TCR sequences. Of the approximately 400 genotyped donors, 81% were placed in the genetic ancestry cluster associated with self-reported Caucasian donors. The study aimed to test whether signatures of past pathogen exposure could be identified by cataloging public T cell receptors. The study profiled the T cell repertoires of fewer than 850 subjects by immunosequencing and related them to cytomegalovirus serostatus. Besides the first cohort of approximately 710 subjects, a separate validation cohort made up of 120 different subjects was used. To predict cytomegalovirus infection status, the study brought together high-throughput TCR immunosequencing, statistical association of individual TCRs with disease status, and machine learning. To study patterns of TCR occurrence, a later analysis re-analyzed previously published TCR beta repertoires from several hundred donors and added high-resolution HLA genotyping. In the later analysis, no new phenotypic data were used to find candidate immune exposures; instead, reliance was placed on TCR beta sequences and their occurrence across donors. An earlier analysis of 500 to 650 of the donors applied high-throughput TCR beta sequencing to assess whether each TCR beta V gene segment acted as functional or pseudogenic. Donor age, sex, ethnicity and CMV serostatus were compiled alongside the repertoire data. In a later genetic analysis, genome-wide SNP genotypes for about three fifths of the roughly 670 donors were used, and that subset was treated as a discovery cohort. All discovery cohort repertoires had been generated on a single sequencing platform. Class I and class II HLA loci were covered by the typing at four-digit resolution. The number of typed donors differed by locus: roughly 620-640 for A, B, C, DRB1 and DQB1; 500 to 550 for DQA1; some 590 for DPA1; and 400 to 480 for DPB1. Several DR-DQ haplotypes were handled as single units for association and clustering, since linkage in the cohort was strong. On average, roughly 240,000 unique TCR beta nucleotide sequences were sequenced per donor among fewer than 500 genotyped donors of the cohort, with 15% to 20% of those sequences being non-productive. What the research found in general, with its limitations: The earlier analysis of a few hundred of the donors excluded some 15 rarely observed V segments, including chromosome 9 orphons, because counts were too low. Because some donors lacked HLA typing at each locus, the association tests relied only on the typed subset. A later analysis reported that several top co-occurrence clusters appeared linked to parvovirus B19, influenza, CMV and Epstein-Barr virus. Immune exposure information for the cohort was limited to CMV serostatus. In a later analysis, HLA-associated TCR beta chains showed more clonal expansion and lower generation probabilities than non-associated chains that were equally common. Because the 87-base-pair reads could not distinguish some IMGT-functional V segments, including TRBV6-2 and TRBV6-3, those segments were excluded. In a later analysis, most CMV-associated TCR beta chains were found to appear HLA-restricted, with HLA associations seemingly driven largely by CMV exposure. Across donors, most TCR sequences were observed very rarely, whereas some public TCRs were present in many individuals. Correlated functional status among segregating V segments might reflect linkage disequilibrium, but an unknown experimental factor could not be ruled out. In vitro tests confirmed that three of the cytomegalovirus-associated TCR beta chains recognize cytomegalovirus antigens. A later analysis associated about 16,000 TCR beta sequences with specific HLA alleles at a false discovery rate of 0.05. V-gene and J-gene trimming of TCR beta chains was associated with a missense DCLRE1C variant in a later genetic analysis, and the association was replicated in an independent cohort. Assigning TCR associations to individual alleles was difficult when HLA alleles, especially DR and DQ, strongly co-occurred. It was suggested by the authors that the approach could potentially be generalized to other disease states and immunological phenotypes. This cohort had only TCR beta chains sequenced, and the lack of alpha or paired-chain data limited which features could be detected. According to a later genetic analysis, donors in an Asian-associated ancestry cluster had fewer N-insertions in productive TCRs than the roughly 660-donor mean. In the study, approximately 150 TCR beta chains were listed as associated with cytomegalovirus. According to a later analysis, TCR association rates differed among HLA loci, with DRB1 alleles showing the most associated TCRs and HLA-C alleles showing the fewest. An earlier analysis of approximately 500 of the donors showed that most TCR beta V segments appeared in productive rearrangements either about 87% or about 30% of the time, which broadly matched IMGT annotations. Roughly uniform sequencing depth across donors was assumed in presence/absence analyses, although this assumption may not hold. A cluster of highly shared sequence variants was judged likely to be a technical artifact of the sequencing pipeline. The classifier was reported to diagnose cytomegalovirus status with high specificity and sensitivity in both the original and validation cohorts. A further reported finding was that TCR beta sequences accurately predicted the HLA-A and HLA-B alleles for most subjects in the first cohort.

The method behind the library was the immunoSEQ multiplex PCR assay. For the multiplex PCR, a mixture combining 60 forward primers for TCR Vbeta segments and 13 reverse primers for TCR Jbeta segments was used. Amplification of the CDR3 region of rearranged TCR beta genes was performed with a multiplex PCR assay on genomic DNA. The amplified TCR beta libraries were sequenced on the Illumina HiSeq System as 87-base-pair reads. The authors processed their data as follows. Across the 500 to 750 repertoires, a later analysis counted 80 million or so unique TCR beta chains, about 10 million of which were shared by at least two donors. Raw reads were error-corrected and collapsed into unique sequences by a nearest-neighbor algorithm in which closely related sequences were merged to remove PCR and sequencing errors. V, D and J gene segments were assigned by aligning CDR3 sequences to IMGT reference sequences. For a sequence to be retained, at least a six-nucleotide match to both a V gene segment and a J gene segment was required. Rearrangements were classified as productive when the CDR3 lacked stop codons and remained in frame with V and J, and all other rearrangements were classified as non-productive. CDR3 was defined by IMGT convention, running from the second conserved V-encoded cysteine to the conserved J-encoded phenylalanine. The earlier analysis of 587 of the donors excluded sequences that lacked an unambiguous match to a single V gene segment. An earlier analysis of approximately 590 of the donors called V segments functional above 56.7% productive rearrangements and segregating when the between-donor standard deviation exceeded 5%. A statistical classification framework was built for diagnosing cytomegalovirus status from the catalog of TCR beta chain sequences. V and J gene assignment, in a later analysis, came from comparing TCR nucleotide sequences with IMGT/GENE-DB human TR gene sequences. The TCRdist pipeline was used in a later analysis to assign CDR3 sequences and most-parsimonious VDJ recombination scenarios. In a later analysis, each TCR beta chain was defined by its CDR3 amino acid sequence together with its V-gene family, and reads lacking a unique V-gene family were excluded. To address suspected cross-contamination and a sequencing artifact, a later analysis removed roughly 640 highly shared, low-generation-probability nucleotide sequences. A later analysis calculated a clonal expansion index for each public chain from normalized within-repertoire ranks of inferred template counts. A later analysis computed generation probabilities with a VDJ recombination model fitted to out-of-frame rearrangements, and checked the results against IGoR. In a later analysis, hypergeometric tests were used to score TCR-TCR, TCR-HLA and TCR-CMV co-occurrence, with a repertoire-size bias correction applied to TCR pairs. To estimate false discovery rates, a later analysis permuted the HLA or CMV assignments 20 times. In a later analysis, co-occurring TCRs were grouped using DBSCAN, with TCRdist sequence similarity added in when clustering inside HLA-allele-positive subsets. Repertoires with fewer than 30,000 or more than 120,000 public chains were left out of co-occurrence clustering, as were four to six repertoires with anomalous nucleotide sharing. Sourced from immuneACCESS, this table was stored by TCRdb with only in-frame sequences that have V and J called. A share of the clones is absent; for the studies checked, an unresolved V gene accounts for under half, and the remainder has no known explanation. That table furnishes V, J and clone size, whereas the DNA furnished D and trimming. The sample table records around 100,000 clones; 55% to 75% of these occur just once. The ten largest make up about 9% of the sample.

Sequencing was performed on PBMCs. The rearrangement combines TRBV9 with TRBJ1-5; possibly the D gene is TRBD1, per 5 matching bases. The source is a man aged 25-45 years in good health and CMV-seropositive. The sequenced DNA is TGTGCCAGCAGCGTCGGGGGGAGCAATCAGCCCCAGCATTTT. This codes for CASSVGGSNQPQHF.